These 32 T cell receptor beta chains share one sample of origin, sequenced in a study of identical twins. One entry per CDR3 protein, called by TCRdb with MiXCR from the 5' RACE reads. This sample has approximately 260,000 distinct CDR3 sequences; over 11% occur once, and the top ten carry 7% to 9%. Sequenced: memory (CD45RO+) T cells sorted from blood. These receptors were obtained from a woman in her late teens or twenties in good health.

The chain joins TRBV7-3 to TRBJ2-3, with D perhaps assigned TRBD1 or TRBD2 (5 bases each). The CDR3 is made up of 16 amino acids. Germline V gene sequence: CDR1 SGHTA, CDR2 FQGTGA. Trimming took off 5 bases at V and 0 bases at J, with 15 bases between the two ends. CDR3 in DNA: TGTGCCAGCAGCCCCACGGGGACCCCTAGCACAGATACGCAGTATTTT. Translated: CASSPTGTPSTDTQYF.

This clonotype occurred a few times. The rearrangement joins TRBV5-1 to TRBJ2-7; tentative D call: TRBD1 (5 bases). Trimming stripped 1 base from V and 2 bases from J, with 13 bases between. The CDR3 extends over 15 amino acids. Germline CDR1 and CDR2: SGHRS and YFSETQ. Here the CDR3 DNA reads TGCGCCAGCAGCTTGTCGGGTGACAGACCCTACGAGCAGTACTTC. As protein: CASSLSGDRPYEQYF.

This clonotype was seen ten or more times. This rearrangement joins TRBV7-9 to TRBJ2-3; perhaps TRBD2 as D (5 bases). Per germline, CDR1 SEHNR and CDR2 FQNEAQ (reference sequence). V lost 5 bases and J lost 3, with 9 bases in between. CDR3 length: 13 amino acids. The CDR3 sequence: CASSAIATDTQYF. The CDR3 nucleotides are TGTGCCAGCAGCGCCATAGCGACAGATACGCAGTATTTT.

The sample holds many counts of this clonotype. The CDR3 sequence: CASTRDFEGEQYF. The DNA of the CDR3 is TGCGCCAGTACCCGGGATTTTGAGGGCGAGCAGTACTTC. J is TRBJ2-7 and V is TRBV5-1; possible D gene TRBD2, 5 bases. Germline V gene data show CDR1 as SGHRS and CDR2 as YFSETQ. The CDR3 has 13 residues. Trimming took off 8 bases at V and 6 bases at J, with 18 bases between the two ends.

This clonotype was detected a few times. The CDR3 nucleotides are TGCAGTGCTAGACTCATCTCCGAACCCTACGAGCAGTACTTC. It specifies CSARLISEPYEQYF. This chain uses TRBV20-1 with TRBJ2-7; D is undetermined. The ends were cut back, 2 bases at V and 2 bases at J, with 13 bases in the middle. The CDR3 length is 14 residues. CDR1 is DFQATT, CDR2 SNEGSKA, per germline (reference sequence).

This clonotype was seen at least ten times. This rearrangement joins TRBV5-1 to TRBJ2-1; D call uncertain. CDR3 length: 15 amino acids. Germline-derived CDR1 and CDR2 are SGHRS and YFSETQ. Trimming took 0 bases from V and 3 from J, leaving 10 bases between them. CDR3 bases: TGCGCCAGCAGCTTGGGCCCAGCGAGCTACAATGAGCAGTTCTTC. Amino acid sequence: CASSLGPASYNEQFF.

This chain uses TRBV20-1 with TRBJ2-5; 7 bases agree with TRBD1. This CDR3 spans 14 amino acids. The J segment lost 4 bases and the V segment lost 1 base, leaving 6 bases of the junction unmatched. Germline values: CDR1 DFQATT, CDR2 SNEGSKA (reference sequence). The CDR3 protein is CSARAVTGRETQYF. CDR3 nucleotide sequence: TGCAGTGCTAGAGCCGTGACAGGGAGAGAGACCCAGTACTTC.

This clonotype was picked up a small number of times. This sequence joins TRBV6-1 and TRBJ2-2; 10 bases align to TRBD1. The CDR3 consists of 16 residues. The J segment lost 7 bases and the V segment lost 6 bases, leaving 11 bases of the junction unmatched. CDR1 is MNHNS and CDR2 is SASEGT in the germline V gene. The CDR3 DNA reads TGTGCCAGCAGCCGAACCGGGACAGGGGTCGACGGGGAGCTGTTTTTT. Translation gives CASSRTGTGVDGELFF.

This clonotype was observed many times. The chain joins TRBV7-6 to TRBJ2-6; no clear D. The CDR3 is made up of 13 amino acids. V lost 4 bases, J lost 5 bases, and 6 bases lay in between. Germline loops: CDR1 SGHVS, CDR2 FNYEAQ. CDR3 loop: CASSSARANVLTF. CDR3 sequence (DNA): TGTGCCAGCAGCTCTGCTCGGGCCAACGTCCTGACTTTC.

There are a few counts of this clonotype. The chain combines TRBV6-5 with TRBJ1-2; unclear D gene. The CDR3 extends over 11 amino acids. V lost 8 bases to trimming and J lost 13 bases, with 17 bases between them. Per the germline V gene, CDR1 is MNHEY and CDR2 is SVGAGI. The CDR3 DNA is TGTGCCAGCGGATCCCCTTTCCCCTTCACCTTC. The encoded protein is CASGSPFPFTF.

This clonotype was counted a few times. The rearrangement joins TRBV20-1 to TRBJ2-1; weak D call: TRBD1 (7 bases). The V gene's germline CDR1 is DFQATT and CDR2 SNEGSKA (reference sequence). The CDR3 sequence is 14 residues long. V was trimmed by 6 bases and J by 4 bases, leaving 16 bases between them. The CDR3 DNA sequence: TGCAGTGCGAGGGGCAGGGGGAGGTACAATGAGCAGTTCTTC. The encoded protein is CSARGRGRYNEQFF.

The gene calls are TRBV9 and TRBJ1-1, with D possibly matching TRBD1 (5 bases). Trimming pared 0 bases from V and 7 bases from J, leaving 13 bases between. CDR3 length equals 14 residues. Germline CDR1 reads SGDLS; CDR2 reads YYNGEE. CDR3 in DNA: TGTGCCAGCAGCGTAGATCCCAGGGAGAGTGAAGCTTTCTTT. It yields the protein CASSVDPRESEAFF.

The chain links TRBV5-4 to TRBJ2-5; the D call may be TRBD1 or TRBD2 (5 bases each). CDR3 size: 13 residues. The V and J ends lost 4 bases and 7 bases respectively, with 14 bases between them. Per the germline V gene, CDR1 is SGHNT and CDR2 is YYREEE (reference sequence). DNA of the CDR3: TGTGCCAGCAGCCCGGGGCTCCACTGGACCCAGTACTTC. As protein: CASSPGLHWTQYF.

The V call is TRBV24-1, the J call TRBJ2-1; 8 bases are a match to TRBD2. Germline V gene data show CDR1 as KGHDR and CDR2 as SFDVKD. The CDR3 length is 13 residues. The ends lost 9 bases at V and 2 bases at J; junction bases unmatched: 2. CDR3 sequence reads: CATRGGAYNEQFF. The CDR3, as DNA: TGTGCCACCCGGGGGGGGGCCTACAATGAGCAGTTCTTC.

The chain carries TRBV3-1 and TRBJ2-3; 8 bases map to TRBD2. This CDR3 contains 15 residues. CDR1 and CDR2 from the germline V gene are LGHDT and YNNKEL (reference sequence). Trimming took 1 base from V and 2 from J; bases not matched to a gene: 2. The CDR3 is CASSQVSGTTDTQYF. Here the CDR3 DNA reads TGTGCCAGCAGCCAAGTTAGCGGGACCACAGATACGCAGTATTTT.

The gene calls are TRBV12-5 and TRBJ2-1, with 10 positions matching TRBD1. Trimming removed 6 bases from V and 2 bases from J; junction bases left unmatched: 4. Germline CDR1 and CDR2: LGHNT and FRNRAP. The CDR3 loop spans 15 amino acids. CDR3 sequence: CASGGDRGTYNEQFF. The CDR3 DNA reads TGTGCTAGTGGGGGGGACAGGGGTACCTACAATGAGCAGTTCTTC.

The V and J genes are TRBV20-1 and TRBJ2-1, with 8 bases fitting TRBD2. V lost 6 bases, J lost 7 bases, and 8 bases stayed unmatched. Germline V gives CDR1 DFQATT, CDR2 SNEGSKA (reference sequence). The CDR3 sequence is 13 residues long. This CDR3 reads CSATRLASNEQFF. Here the CDR3 DNA reads TGCAGTGCGACAAGACTAGCGTCGAATGAGCAGTTCTTC.

The chain links TRBV5-5 to TRBJ2-7; possible D gene TRBD2, 6 bases. The CDR3 is 13 amino acids. CDR1 is SGHKS and CDR2 is YYEKEE in the germline V gene (reference sequence). Trimming stripped 3 bases from V and 6 bases from J, with 13 bases between. In DNA, the CDR3 is TGTGCCAGCAGCTGGGGGGAGCCCCCCGAGCAGTACTTC. This translates into CASSWGEPPEQYF.

This clonotype was counted many times. The chain combines TRBV25-1 with TRBJ2-3, with D perhaps TRBD1 or TRBD2 (5 bases each). Germline V gives CDR1 MGHDK, CDR2 SYGVNS. CDR3 size: 17 residues. V lost 5 bases and J 0 bases, leaving 18 bases between the germline ends. The CDR3 sequence: CASSPFIRDGSTDTQYF. CDR3 DNA sequence: TGTGCCAGCAGTCCCTTCATCCGGGACGGAAGCACAGATACGCAGTATTTT.

This clonotype was counted many times. CDR3 sequence (DNA): TGTGCCAGCTGTAGACAGTCTTGGGAGCAGTACTTC. Amino acid sequence: CASCRQSWEQYF. V gene TRBV12-3 or TRBV12-4 combines with J gene TRBJ2-7; TRBD1 is a possible D gene (5 bases). CDR3 size: 12 residues. The germline V and J ends were trimmed by 8 bases and 7 bases, with 15 bases remaining between them.

This clonotype was recorded a few times. The CDR3 spells CASSPGANYGYTF. The CDR3 DNA reads TGTGCCAGCTCACCAGGAGCTAACTATGGCTACACCTTC. This chain links TRBV18 with TRBJ1-2; D remains ambiguous. The CDR3 has 13 amino acids. The V end was cut by 2 bases, the J end by 0 bases, with 4 bases between. Germline loops: CDR1 KGHSH, CDR2 LQKENI.

The rearrangement links TRBV5-1 to TRBJ1-1; 9 bases fit TRBD1. Germline loops: CDR1 SGHRS, CDR2 YFSETQ. Germline trimming cut 3 bases from V and 5 bases from J; bases unmatched to any gene: 8. There are 15 residues in the CDR3. The CDR3 region has the DNA TGCGCCAGCAGCTCGTACAGGGGGCTCGAGACTGAAGCTTTCTTT. It specifies CASSSYRGLETEAFF.

This clonotype occurred a few times. The genes are TRBV7-6 and TRBJ1-2; D possibly corresponds to TRBD1 (6 bases). Per germline, CDR1 SGHVS and CDR2 FNYEAQ. The CDR3 contains 13 residues. Trimming shortened V by 4 bases and J by 4 bases, and 10 bases separated the two germline ends. CDR3 in DNA: TGTGCCAGCAGCTCACAGGGTCCCTATGGCTACACCTTC. This codes for CASSSQGPYGYTF. Drawing the rest from reference TRBV7-6 and TRBJ1-2, the complete variable domain is GAGVSQSPRYKVTKRGQDVALRCDPISGHVSLYWYRQALGQGPEFLTYFNYEAQQDKSGLPNDRFSAERPEGSISTLTIQRTEQRDSAMYRCASSSQGPYGYTFGSGTRLTVV.

The chain combines TRBV5-6 with TRBJ2-7; TRBD2 matches 9 bases. The CDR3 consists of 14 residues. Unmatched junction bases numbered 2, after V lost 0 bases and J lost 4 bases. Germline V CDR1 and CDR2: SGHDT, YYEEEE. CDR3 nucleotides: TGTGCCAGCAGCTTGGGGACTAGCGTTTACGAGCAGTACTTC. This codes for CASSLGTSVYEQYF. The full variable domain, rest sourced from reference TRBV5-6 and TRBJ2-7, is DAGVTQSPTHLIKTRGQQVTLRCSPKSGHDTVSWYQQALGQGPQFIFQYYEEEERQRGNFPDRFSGHQFPNYSSELNVNALLLGDSALYLCASSLGTSVYEQYFGPGTRLTVT.

The chain uses TRBV12-3 or TRBV12-4 and TRBJ1-1, with a weak D call TRBD1 (6 bases). CDR3 length equals 12 residues. V was trimmed by 4 bases and J by 7 bases, leaving 10 bases between them. Here the CDR3 reads CASSSGEGEAFF. The CDR3 DNA reads as TGTGCCAGCAGTTCAGGGGAGGGTGAAGCTTTCTTT.

The V call is TRBV7-6, the J call TRBJ2-7, with 8 nucleotides matching TRBD2. The ends lost 2 bases at V and 3 bases at J; junction bases unmatched: 9. CDR1 is SGHVS and CDR2 is FNYEAQ in the germline V gene. The CDR3 sequence is 16 residues long. The chain's CDR3 is CASSLSMRGAGYEQYF. The CDR3 DNA reads TGTGCCAGCAGCTTAAGTATGCGGGGGGCTGGCTACGAGCAGTACTTC.

This chain links TRBV27 with TRBJ2-1, with D possibly being TRBD2 (5 bases). Germline CDR1 MNHEY, CDR2 SMNVEV (reference sequence). The CDR3 extends over 16 amino acids. V gave up 2 bases and J gave up 0 bases, with 11 bases separating them. CDR3 DNA: TGTGCCAGCAGTTTAGTGTTTGGGAGCTCCTACAATGAGCAGTTCTTC. It yields the protein CASSLVFGSSYNEQFF.

V gene TRBV29-1 combines with J gene TRBJ2-2; D is ambiguous. This CDR3 has 12 amino acids. The germline CDR1 and CDR2 sequences are SQVTM and ANQGSEA. V was shortened by 4 bases and J by 8 bases, with 11 bases between the two germline ends. CDR3 sequence: CSVAPVRGELFF. CDR3 bases: TGCAGCGTTGCCCCAGTGCGGGGGGAGCTGTTTTTT.

This clonotype has only a few counts. This chain links TRBV3-1 with TRBJ2-1; 7 bases match TRBD1. The CDR3 covers 14 residues. The germline V gene encodes CDR1 LGHDT and CDR2 YNNKEL (reference sequence). The V and J ends lost 4 bases and 7 bases, in that order; junction bases with no gene match: 7. The CDR3 bases are TGTGCCAGCAGCCTGGCGTCACAGGGGAATGAGCAGTTCTTC. Encoded protein: CASSLASQGNEQFF.

The V gene is TRBV20-1, the J gene TRBJ2-1; 7 bases map to TRBD2. The trim removed 1 base at V and 2 bases at J, leaving 2 bases unmatched. This CDR3 comprises 14 residues. CDR1 and CDR2 (germline): DFQATT, SNEGSKA (reference sequence). The chain's CDR3 is CSARASGTYNEQFF. CDR3 DNA: TGCAGTGCTAGAGCTAGCGGAACCTACAATGAGCAGTTCTTC.

The chain is built from TRBV10-3 and TRBJ2-1; TRBD2 aligns across 10 bases. CDR1 ENHRY and CDR2 SYGVKD come from the germline V gene. The CDR3 contains 14 residues. J was trimmed by 9 bases and V by 10 bases; bases with no gene match: 12. The CDR3 coding sequence is TGTGCCACTGCAGCCCTAGCGGGAGTAGGTGAGCAGTTCTTC. Its protein product is CATAALAGVGEQFF.

A few counts support this clonotype. The gene calls are TRBV5-5 and TRBJ2-5, with D tentatively TRBD2 (7 bases). The CDR3 contains 14 residues. Per the germline V gene, CDR1 is SGHKS and CDR2 is YYEKEE (reference sequence). V shed 4 bases and J shed 4 bases, with 14 bases lying between them. CDR3 nucleotides: TGTGCCAGCAGCATCCCGGGGGGCCGAGAGACCCAGTACTTC. Protein: CASSIPGGRETQYF.